These 4 T cell receptor beta chains originate from one sample sequenced in a study of cytomegalovirus exposure and HLA in healthy donors. Primers: 60 Vbeta forward and 13 Jbeta reverse. Measured with immunoSEQ multiplex PCR; TCRdb has only the in-frame clones, and not every one. Found here are about 92,000 clones, roughly 63% of them singletons; the top ten hold roughly 2.7%. Input material: PBMCs. The receptors derive from a man aged 50-59 years in good health and CMV-seronegative.

V gene TRBV6-1 combines with J gene TRBJ2-4, with TRBD2 identical over 8 bases. Looked up from germline, CDR1 is MNHNS and CDR2 is SASEGT. Germline trimming cut 3 bases from V and 4 bases from J; bases unmatched to any gene: 11. This CDR3 is built from 17 residues. The CDR3 bases are TGTGCCAGCAGTGACGAAAGGAGCGGGAGACGGAAAAACATTCAGTACTTC. As protein: CASSDERSGRRKNIQYF.

The rearrangement links TRBV6-5 to TRBJ2-2; D gene ambiguous. The CDR3 consists of 16 residues. Germline V lookup: CDR1 MNHEY, CDR2 SVGAGI. V was cut by 0 bases and J by 5 bases, with 13 bases left in between. Written as DNA, the CDR3 is TGTGCCAGCAGTTACTCAAGACCGGGTTTGACCGGGGAGCTGTTTTTT. Protein product: CASSYSRPGLTGELFF.

V gene TRBV2 combines with J gene TRBJ1-5; 11 bases fit TRBD1. This CDR3 is 15 amino acids long. V was pared by 6 bases and J by 1 base, with 2 bases of the junction left unmatched. Germline CDR1 is SNHLY and CDR2 is FYNNEI. The CDR3 region is CASSGQGASNQPQHF. CDR3 coding DNA: TGTGCCAGCAGCGGACAGGGGGCAAGCAATCAGCCCCAGCATTTT.

This chain links TRBV28 with TRBJ1-6, with 9 positions matching TRBD1. The CDR3 sequence is 14 residues long. Per the germline V gene, CDR1 is MDHEN and CDR2 is SYDVKM. The V gene end was trimmed by 6 bases and the J gene end by 7 bases; junction bases not matched to a gene: 4. The CDR3 sequence is CASRPQGANSPLHF. CDR3 DNA: TGTGCCAGCAGACCACAGGGGGCCAATTCACCCCTCCACTTT.